These 16 T cell receptor beta chains share one sample of origin, sequenced in a study of CD4 T cells in relation to SARS-CoV-2 and coronaviruses. Unexposed donor CD4+ T cells date from about 2011-2018, before the COVID-19 pandemic. Clones were read by immunoSEQ multiplex PCR, and TCRdb kept only the in-frame ones, dropping some. The sample comprises tens of thousands of clones, approximately 90% of which are singletons, and 1.4% rests with the top ten. The source material was memory CD4+ T cells from PBMCs. All receptors come from a human donor in good health.

The chain employs TRBV6-1 and TRBJ2-7; no clear D. With 0 bases removed from V and 4 bases from J, the gap between germline ends came to 16 bases. The CDR3 is 16 residues long. From germline, CDR1 is MNHNS and CDR2 SASEGT. This CDR3 is CASSEALAGAYYEQYF. CDR3 nucleotide sequence: TGTGCCAGCAGTGAAGCGTTGGCAGGCGCTTATTACGAGCAGTACTTC.

The chain is built from TRBV6-5 and TRBJ2-3; 10 bases align to TRBD2. Germline V gives CDR1 MNHEY, CDR2 SVGAGI. Trimming took 6 bases from V and 10 from J; bases not matched to a gene: 10. The CDR3 spans 14 residues. The CDR3 bases are TGTGCCAGCAGGACACAGCGGGAGGGGAATGCGCAGTATTTT. Translation: CASRTQREGNAQYF.

V is TRBV12-3 or TRBV12-4 and J is TRBJ2-4; no clear D gene. This CDR3 is 13 amino acids long. V was cut by 7 bases and J by 6 bases, with 13 bases left in between. CDR3 loop: CASTKGSGNIQYF. CDR3 DNA: TGTGCCAGCACTAAGGGTAGTGGAAACATTCAGTACTTC.

The V call is TRBV3-1 (or the pseudogene TRBV3-2), the J call TRBJ1-3; TRBD1 matches at 9 bases. V shed 1 base and J 9 bases; nucleotides not matched to a gene: 4. CDR3 length: 14 residues. CDR1 LGHDT and CDR2 YNNKEL come from the germline V gene (reference sequence). CDR3: CASSQGDRESTIYF. In DNA, the CDR3 is TGTGCCAGCAGCCAAGGGGACAGGGAGTCCACCATATATTTT.

V is TRBV2 and J is TRBJ2-3; TRBD2 aligns across 9 bases. The CDR3 has 14 residues. CDR1 SNHLY and CDR2 FYNNEI come from the germline V gene. Germline trimming cut 9 bases from V and 5 bases from J; bases unmatched to any gene: 9. As DNA, the CDR3 is TGTGCCAGTCGTATAGCGGGAGTGGGAGATACGCAGTATTTT. This encodes CASRIAGVGDTQYF.

The J gene is TRBJ2-4, the V gene TRBV27; D might be TRBD1 or TRBD2, each matching 5 bases. This CDR3 is built from 16 residues. Trimming removed 5 bases at V and 1 base at J, with 15 bases between. The germline V gene encodes CDR1 MNHEY and CDR2 SMNVEV (reference sequence). The DNA of the CDR3 is TGTGCCAGCAGTAATCTCGGGACCGTGGCCAAAAACATTCAGTACTTC. Translating it yields CASSNLGTVAKNIQYF.

V gene TRBV14 combines with J gene TRBJ2-1, with D possibly TRBD2 on 7 matching bases. With 3 bases removed from V and 4 bases from J, the gap between germline ends came to 16 bases. The CDR3 totals 16 residues. In germline, CDR1 is SGHDN, CDR2 FVKESK. DNA of the CDR3: TGTGCCAGCAGCCAGGCATGGCGGGGGCTGTACAATGAGCAGTTCTTC. It codes for CASSQAWRGLYNEQFF.

V gene TRBV18 combines with J gene TRBJ2-7, with D possibly being TRBD2 (6 bases). Deletions cut 2 bases from V and 1 base from J, with 9 bases between. The CDR3 has 14 amino acids. CDR1 is KGHSH and CDR2 is LQKENI in the germline V gene. The DNA for the CDR3 is TGTGCCAGCTCACCAGGGAGGCAGTCCTACGAGCAGTACTTC. This codes for CASSPGRQSYEQYF.

The chain has TRBV12-3 or TRBV12-4 and TRBJ1-2; no clear D gene. The CDR3 length is 12 residues. V was cut by 11 bases and J by 4 bases, with 14 bases left in between. CDR3 sequence: CASQRATYGYTF. CDR3 nucleotide sequence: TGTGCCTCCCAAAGGGCGACCTATGGCTACACCTTC.

This clone has a single count. The chain couples TRBV11-2 to TRBJ1-1, with D unclear. This CDR3 is built from 13 residues. The V gene's germline CDR1 is SGHAT and CDR2 FQNNGV. Trimming left V 4 bases short and J 2 bases short, with 8 bases between. The CDR3 nucleotides are TGTGCCAGCAGCTACTCCCACAACACTGAAGCTTTCTTT. It specifies CASSYSHNTEAFF. Using reference TRBV11-2 and TRBJ1-1 for the parts outside the CDR3, the full variable domain is EAGVAQSPRYKIIEKRQSVAFWCNPISGHATLYWYQQILGQGPKLLIQFQNNGVVDDSQLPKDRFSAERLKGVDSTLKIQPAKLEDSAVYLCASSYSHNTEAFFGQGTRLTVV.

In its sample, this clone was seen once. This chain joins TRBV29-1 and TRBJ2-7; 7 bases fit TRBD2. Germline CDR1 is SQVTM and CDR2 is ANQGSEA. The CDR3 contains 13 residues. Germline trimming cut 7 bases from V and 6 bases from J; bases unmatched to any gene: 12. In DNA form, the CDR3 reads TGCAGCGCCGGGCCATCGGGGGGAATCGAGCAGTACTTC. As protein: CSAGPSGGIEQYF.

V usage is TRBV24-1 and J usage is TRBJ1-5; D is perhaps TRBD1 (6 bases). Trimming removed 2 bases from V and 2 bases from J, with 9 bases in between. The germline V gene encodes CDR1 KGHDR and CDR2 SFDVKD. The CDR3 loop spans 15 amino acids. The chain's CDR3 is CATSDSQGRNQPQHF. The CDR3 DNA reads as TGTGCCACCAGTGATTCACAGGGCCGCAATCAGCCCCAGCATTTT.

The genes are TRBV14 and TRBJ1-1, with TRBD1 as a possible D gene (5 bases). With 4 bases removed from V and 0 bases from J, the gap between germline ends came to 9 bases. The CDR3 runs 14 residues. The germline V gene has CDR1 SGHDN and CDR2 FVKESK. The CDR3 is CASSLPGMNTEAFF. The CDR3 DNA is TGTGCCAGCAGCCTACCAGGGATGAACACTGAAGCTTTCTTT. Complete variable domain (other parts from reference TRBV14 and TRBJ1-1): EAGVTQFPSHSVIEKGQTVTLRCDPISGHDNLYWYRRVMGKEIKFLLHFVKESKQDESGMPNNRFLAERTGGTYSTLKVQPAELEDSGVYFCASSLPGMNTEAFFGQGTRLTVV.

The chain links TRBV25-1 to TRBJ2-3; 10 nucleotides match TRBD2. Germline CDR1 and CDR2: MGHDK and SYGVNS. This CDR3 contains 15 residues. V lost 4 bases and J lost 6; bases outside the gene matches: 7. The CDR3 DNA is TGTGCCAGCAGTGTGGCTAGCGGGAGCAGGGATACGCAGTATTTT. Amino acid sequence: CASSVASGSRDTQYF.

V gene TRBV7-9 combines with J gene TRBJ2-1, with 7 bases that match TRBD2. The length of the CDR3 is 16 residues. Trimming cost V 7 bases and J 0 bases; bases outside gene matches: 9. Per germline, CDR1 SEHNR and CDR2 FQNEAQ (reference sequence). The CDR3 region has the DNA TGTGCCAGCACCCCTCCCGGCGGGAGCTCCTACAATGAGCAGTTCTTC. Protein product: CASTPPGGSSYNEQFF.

This chain uses TRBV5-1 with TRBJ1-1; D unresolved. Trimming cost V 2 bases and J 1 base, with 9 bases left between them. The V gene's germline CDR1 is SGHRS and CDR2 YFSETQ. This CDR3 spans 14 amino acids. CDR3: CASSFGEKNTEAFF. The CDR3 nucleotides are TGCGCCAGCAGCTTTGGGGAAAAGAACACTGAAGCTTTCTTT.